This T cell receptor (beta chain) was documented in a study of blood T cell repertoires in COVID-19. About the study: Specimens from acute and convalescent COVID-19 originated in the United States, Italy and Spain. The analysed material was cDNA or gDNA that came from T cells, B-cell-depleted T cells, or PBMCs.

This CDR3 is 11 amino acids long. With 6 bases removed from V and 8 bases from J, the gap between germline ends came to 13 bases. Germline-derived CDR1 and CDR2 are DFQATT and SNEGSKA (reference sequence). Original data processing: Reference gene primer amplification in the assay estimated nucleated cell counts. Produced via immunoSEQ multiplex PCR; TCRdb's table is partial and in-frame only. The DNA was the basis for D and trimming; V, J and clone size are from that table. The sample carries about 290,000 clones, roughly 88% recorded once. The sequence came from a woman younger than 45 with active or convalescent COVID-19. The specimen was peripheral blood. The genes are TRBV20-1 and TRBJ1-2, with D possibly matching TRBD1 (5 bases). CDR3 sequence reads: CSAPRGGGYTF. The DNA for the CDR3 is TGCAGTGCCCCGAGGGGAGGGGGCTACACCTTC.